One and the same sample provided the 3 T cell receptor beta chains below, sequenced in a study of early T cells in non-severe SARS-CoV-2 infection. TCRdb re-analysed the 5' RACE reads in MiXCR, keeping a single row per CDR3 protein. The sample records 45,000 or so distinct CDR3 sequences, more than 6.5% being singletons. The specimen sequenced was whole blood. Source of these receptors: an adult who was a healthcare worker with PCR-confirmed SARS-CoV-2 infection or an uninfected control (not recorded which).

This clonotype was counted at least ten times. The chain combines TRBV28 with TRBJ2-3, with 8 bases aligning to TRBD2. The germline gives CDR1 MDHEN, CDR2 SYDVKM. The ends lost 5 bases at V and 11 bases at J; junction bases unmatched: 12. CDR3 length equals 14 residues. The CDR3 nucleotides read TGTGCCAGCAGTATACCTCTGACGGGGGGGCTGCAGTATTTT. Its protein is CASSIPLTGGLQYF.

This clonotype came up many times. This chain joins TRBV5-4 and TRBJ1-1; TRBD1 is a possible D gene (5 bases). The germline V gene has CDR1 SGHNT and CDR2 YYREEE (reference sequence). The CDR3 totals 14 residues. Between the trimmed V and J ends, which lost 0 bases and 6 bases, there was a span of 12 bases. CDR3 in DNA: TGTGCCAGCAGCTTGGATCCAGGGCGGCCTGAAGCTTTCTTT. Residues: CASSLDPGRPEAFF.

The chain couples TRBV7-6 to TRBJ2-3; D possibly corresponds to TRBD2 (6 bases). This CDR3 has 16 amino acids. From germline, CDR1 is SGHVS and CDR2 FNYEAQ. The V and J ends lost 5 bases and 1 base respectively, with 16 bases between them. The CDR3 reads CASSPLRREGTDTQYF. The DNA for the CDR3 is TGTGCCAGCAGCCCTTTGCGCAGGGAGGGCACAGATACGCAGTATTTT.